This paragraph covers one TCR beta chain sequence. The J segment lost 4 bases and the V segment lost 6 bases, leaving 11 bases of the junction unmatched. CDR1 MDHEN and CDR2 SYDVKM come from the germline V gene. The CDR3 is made up of 17 amino acids. This record comes from a study of blood T cell repertoires in COVID-19. Study-level information: Spain, Italy and the United States supplied samples that represented acute and convalescent COVID-19.

The assay was immunoSEQ multiplex PCR, and TCRdb's table has in-frame clones only and misses some. The data hold around 220,000 clones, with roughly 84% observed a single time. The TCR originated in a woman in her thirties or forties who had recovered from COVID-19. The sample comprised PBMCs or T cells enriched from blood (not recorded which). The gene calls are TRBV28 and TRBJ2-1, with 11 bases lining up with TRBD2. This CDR3 reads CASRNSPGTSGYNEQFF. The DNA of the CDR3 is TGTGCCAGCAGAAATTCCCCCGGGACTAGCGGATACAATGAGCAGTTCTTC.